The T cell receptor beta chain under discussion was sequenced for a study of control samples from healthy donors and cancer patients. CDR1 SGHAT and CDR2 FQNNGV come from the germline V gene. The V end was cut by 1 base, the J end by 2 bases, with 5 bases between. The CDR3 covers 13 residues. With respect to this clone: This CDR3 is also generated by other DNA sequences in the sample.

Only in-frame clones appear in the TCRdb table, and some are missing; sequencing was by immunoSEQ multiplex PCR. The data hold 88,000 or so clones, with just under 95% observed a single time. The clonotype originates from a woman aged 18-35 years in good health. This rearrangement joins TRBV11-2 to TRBJ2-5; D may be TRBD1 or TRBD2 (5 bases each). Source material: blood. CDR3 DNA: TGTGCCAGCAGCTTAGGGGGGCAAGAGACCCAGTACTTC. Its protein product is CASSLGGQETQYF.